The rows below give T cell receptor beta chains drawn from one sample of a study of cytomegalovirus exposure and HLA in healthy donors. TCRdb's table, derived via immunoSEQ multiplex PCR, lists solely in-frame clones and lacks some. The table lists approximately 220,000 clones, roughly four fifths of them singletons. Sequenced sample: PBMCs. Receptor source: a girl aged 2-10 years in good health and CMV-seronegative. CDR3s include the opening cysteine and the closing phenylalanine or tryptophan. The D gene is left open where the match is weak. The size field is filled for only some rows; it gives once, few, many or a size class.

J gene | clone size | D gene | V gene | CDR3 DNA | CDR3 protein
TRBJ2-1 | - | - | TRBV7-9 | TGTTCCAGCAGCCCACTCCCCAATGAGCAGTTCTTC | CSSSPLPNEQFF
TRBJ2-5 | - | TRBD1 | TRBV9 | TGTGCCAGCACCGAGACTACAGGGGTCGTAGGGGAGACCCAGTACTTC | CASTETTGVVGETQYF
TRBJ2-1 | - | - | TRBV12-5 | TGTGCTAGTGGTTTGCCCCCCGGGAATGAGCAGTTCTTC | CASGLPPGNEQFF
TRBJ1-5 | - | - | TRBV6-1 | TGTGCCAGCAGTAGAACCCTAGACGATCAGCCCCAGCATTTT | CASSRTLDDQPQHF
TRBJ2-5 | - | - | TRBV2 | TGTGCCAGCACTTACTCGGAGACCCAGTACTTC | CASTYSETQYF
TRBJ2-3 | - | - | TRBV19 | TGTGCCAGTAGTGTTACAGGCACAGATACGCAGTATTTT | CASSVTGTDTQYF
TRBJ2-3 | - | TRBD2 | TRBV19 | TGTGCCAGTAACCCCATAGCGGGAGGATCGGATACGCAGTATTTT | CASNPIAGGSDTQYF
TRBJ1-1 | - | TRBD1 | TRBV6-1 | TGTGCCAGCGGGGGACAGGGATGGACTGAAGCTTTCTTT | CASGGQGWTEAFF
TRBJ2-1 | - | TRBD2 | TRBV9 | TGTGCCAGCAGCCGTGGTTTGGCTAGCGGGAGGAATGAGCAGTTCTTC | CASSRGLASGRNEQFF
TRBJ2-7 | - | TRBD1 | TRBV25-1 | TGTGCCAGCAGACAGGGGGCTTATGAGCAGTACTTC | CASRQGAYEQYF
TRBJ1-2 | few | TRBD1 | TRBV28 | TGTGCCGTGGGACAGGCGGACTATGGCTACACCTTC | CAVGQADYGYTF
TRBJ2-1 | - | TRBD2 | TRBV5-1 | TGCGCCAGCCAAAGGACTAGCGGGGATGAGCAGTTCTTC | CASQRTSGDEQFF
TRBJ2-7 | - | TRBD1 | TRBV15 | TGTGCCACCAGCCCCCAAACAGGGACAGCGCAGTACTTC | CATSPQTGTAQYF
TRBJ1-1 | - | - | TRBV29-1 | TGCAGCGCCCAGAAGCACAGAAACACTGAAGCTTTCTTT | CSAQKHRNTEAFF
TRBJ2-7 | few | TRBD1 | TRBV27 | TGTGCCAGCAGTACAGACAGGGGGGGCGAGCAGTACTTC | CASSTDRGGEQYF
TRBJ2-7 | - | - | TRBV27 | TGTGCCAGCAGTTTATCGGGGCACTATTACGAGCAGTACTTC | CASSLSGHYYEQYF
TRBJ2-1 | - | TRBD2 | TRBV19 | TGTGCCAGTAGTATAGTAGGACTAGCGGGAGTCAGTGAGCAGTTCTTC | CASSIVGLAGVSEQFF
TRBJ2-5 | - | TRBD2 | TRBV14 | TGTGCCGCTGGGACTAGCGGGAGGGAAGAGGAGACCCAGTACTTC | CAAGTSGREEETQYF
TRBJ2-1 | - | - | TRBV11-2 | TGTGCCAGCAGCTTAGGGGCCACCAATGAGCAGTTCTTC | CASSLGATNEQFF
TRBJ1-6 | - | - | TRBV30 | TGTGCCTGGAGTCCCCCGGGGAACTCCTATAATTCACCCCTCCACTTT | CAWSPPGNSYNSPLHF
TRBJ2-7 | - | - | TRBV30 | TGTGCCTGGAGTGTACGGGGGGCAGGGTGGTCCTACGAGCAGTACTTC | CAWSVRGAGWSYEQYF
TRBJ2-2 | - | - | TRBV19 | TGTGCCAGTAGTATAAAGATCGCGGGCGGGGAGCTGTTTTTT | CASSIKIAGGELFF
TRBJ2-3 | - | TRBD2 | TRBV5-1 | TGCGCCAGCAGCCGCCTTAAGGACGCGGGAGGGACAGATACGCAGTATTTT | CASSRLKDAGGTDTQYF
TRBJ2-1 | - | - | TRBV4-1 | TGCGCCAGCAGCCGGTCCCACCGCGATGAGCAGTTCTTC | CASSRSHRDEQFF
TRBJ1-3 | - | - | TRBV7-2 | TGTGCCAGCAGCCCTTCGACAGGCCGTCCAGCTGGAAACACCATATATTTT | CASSPSTGRPAGNTIYF
TRBJ2-7 | - | TRBD2 | TRBV7-6 | TGTGCCAGCGCTAGCGGGAGAAGTGGCTACGAGCAGTACTTC | CASASGRSGYEQYF
TRBJ2-5 | - | TRBD2 | TRBV6-1 | TGTGCCAGCAGTGGACTAGCGGGGGGGCAAGAGACCCAGTACTTC | CASSGLAGGQETQYF
TRBJ1-1 | - | - | TRBV5-3 | TGTGCCAGAAGCTTCAACAAACTGAACACTGAAGCTTTCTTT | CARSFNKLNTEAFF
TRBJ2-7 | - | TRBD2 | TRBV7-9 | TGTGCCAGCAGCCCCCCCGGTGCTAGCGGGGTCTACGAGCAGTACTTC | CASSPPGASGVYEQYF
TRBJ1-1 | - | - | TRBV30 | TGTGCCTACCCCCACAACACCATGAACACTGAAGCTTTCTTT | CAYPHNTMNTEAFF
TRBJ2-5 | - | TRBD1 | TRBV5-4 | TGTGCCAGCAGCTTGCCAGGGACAGGTGTTTTAGAGACCCAGTACTTC | CASSLPGTGVLETQYF
TRBJ2-5 | - | TRBD2 | TRBV29-1 | TGCAGCGTTCTATTAGCGGGAGGGCCTATTGAGACCCAGTACTTC | CSVLLAGGPIETQYF
TRBJ1-2 | - | - | TRBV28 | TGTGCCAGCAGTTTAGTTCCAGGGCCTCCTAACTATGGCTACACCTTC | CASSLVPGPPNYGYTF
TRBJ1-2 | - | - | TRBV6-1 | TGTGCCAGCAGTGAACGGGTTACCTATGGCTACACCTTC | CASSERVTYGYTF
TRBJ2-7 | - | - | TRBV28 | TGTGCCAGCAGTTTACAGGGCCTCCCCACCTTAAGGCAGTACTTC | CASSLQGLPTLRQYF
TRBJ1-4 | - | - | TRBV7-9 | TGTGCCAGCACCCCGTCTATTGCTAATGAAAAACTGTTTTTT | CASTPSIANEKLFF
TRBJ2-5 | - | - | TRBV7-9 | TGTGCCAGCAGCCTAGGTGTGTCGGCGGGGGAGACCCAGTACTTC | CASSLGVSAGETQYF
TRBJ1-1 | - | - | TRBV18 | TGTGCCAGCTCACCAAACAGGGAATACACTGAAGCTTTCTTT | CASSPNREYTEAFF
TRBJ1-4 | - | - | TRBV7-9 | TGTGCCAGCAGTCCCGTCGCAACTAATGAAAAACTGTTTTTT | CASSPVATNEKLFF
TRBJ2-1 | - | - | TRBV4-2 | TGTGCCAGCAGCCAAGATGGGGGGGCGAGGTACAATGAGCAGTTCTTC | CASSQDGGARYNEQFF
TRBJ1-6 | - | - | TRBV4-2 | TGTGCCAGCAGCCAAGGTCAGTGGGAGATAGACAATTCACCCCTCCACTTT | CASSQGQWEIDNSPLHF
TRBJ2-7 | - | - | TRBV4-2 | TGTGCCAGCAGCGGAGGGGAAGGGTACGAGCAGTACTTC | CASSGGEGYEQYF
TRBJ2-7 | - | TRBD2 | TRBV30 | TGTGCCTGGAGTGTCGGTAGCGGGAGCTCCTACGAGCAGTACTTC | CAWSVGSGSSYEQYF
TRBJ2-2 | - | - | TRBV6-5 | TGTGCCAGCAGTTGGGATTCTTACACGGGGACCGGGGAGCTGTTTTTT | CASSWDSYTGTGELFF
TRBJ2-7 | few | - | TRBV6-6 | TGTGCCAGCAGTTACACCGGACAGAGTTCCTACGAGCAGTACTTC | CASSYTGQSSYEQYF
TRBJ2-7 | - | - | TRBV7-7 | TGTGCCAGCAATATAGGGGGCTACGAGCAGTACTTC | CASNIGGYEQYF
TRBJ1-2 | - | - | TRBV19 | TGTGCCAGTAGTATGCTAAGCTATGGCTACACCTTC | CASSMLSYGYTF
TRBJ2-1 | few | TRBD2 | TRBV19 | TGTGCCAGTAGATTAGGGATGTTAGCGGGGGATGAGCAGTTCTTC | CASRLGMLAGDEQFF
TRBJ1-5 | - | - | TRBV9 | TGTGCCAGCAGCCCCAGTGGCGGGCAGCCCCAGCATTTT | CASSPSGGQPQHF
TRBJ1-3 | - | TRBD1 | TRBV7-9 | TGTGCCAGCAGCTTGGGACAGGGGGCGTCTGGAAACACCATATATTTT | CASSLGQGASGNTIYF
TRBJ2-1 | - | - | TRBV5-1 | TGCGCCAGCAGGATTAGCGGAACCTACAATGAGCAGTTCTTC | CASRISGTYNEQFF